This T cell receptor (beta chain) was sequenced for a study of blood T cell repertoires in COVID-19. Study-wide background: Samples came from the United States, Italy and Spain, spanning acute and convalescent COVID-19.

Original data processing: Amplification with reference gene primers provided the estimates of nucleated cell counts. Profiling relied on immunoSEQ multiplex PCR, and the TCRdb table lists in-frame clones only, not all of them. The DNA was the basis for D and trimming; V, J and clone size are from that table. Of 70,000 or so clones listed, about nine tenths were seen once; the top ten hold under 1.5%. The ends lost 3 bases at V and 0 bases at J; junction bases unmatched: 7. The CDR3 loop spans 17 amino acids. CDR1 and CDR2 from the germline V gene are PRHDT and FYEKMQ (reference sequence). The sequencing input was peripheral blood. The clonotype was recovered from a man in his fifties with acute or convalescent COVID-19. This chain links TRBV13 with TRBJ1-4, with 7 nucleotides matching TRBD1. The CDR3 DNA reads as TGTGCCAGCAGCTTTCGGCAGGGGGATGCAACTAATGAAAAACTGTTTTTT. Translating gives CASSFRQGDATNEKLFF.